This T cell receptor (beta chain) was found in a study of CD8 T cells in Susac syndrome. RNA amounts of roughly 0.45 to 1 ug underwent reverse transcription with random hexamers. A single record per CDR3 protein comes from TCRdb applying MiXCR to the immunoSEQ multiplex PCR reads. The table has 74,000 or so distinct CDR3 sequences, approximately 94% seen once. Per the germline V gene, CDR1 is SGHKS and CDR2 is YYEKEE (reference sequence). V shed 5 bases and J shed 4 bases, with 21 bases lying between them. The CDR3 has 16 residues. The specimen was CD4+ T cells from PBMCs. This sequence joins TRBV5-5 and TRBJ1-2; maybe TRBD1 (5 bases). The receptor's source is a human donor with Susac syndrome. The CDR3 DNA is TGTGCCAGCAGACCCTACCGCGGCAGGGACCTCTATGGCTACACCTTC. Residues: CASRPYRGRDLYGYTF.